This T cell receptor beta chain was sequenced in a study of monozygotic twins with inflammatory bowel disease. TCRalpha and TCRbeta cDNA went through nested PCRs of around 16 and 10 cycles, two in total. TCRdb reprocessed the 5' RACE reads and stores each CDR3 protein as one record, lacking DNA. This repertoire comprises roughly 170,000 distinct CDR3 sequences; its ten largest clones make up around 7%. This CDR3 comprises 15 residues. Germline V gives CDR1 SGHNT, CDR2 YYREEE (reference sequence). The chain is built from TRBV5-4 and TRBJ2-2; with no DNA, the TCRdb D assignment of TRBD2 cannot be verified. The sample comprised blood. The source of this sequence is a human donor with ulcerative colitis or Crohn's disease, or a healthy co-twin of an affected twin (not recorded which). The CDR3 sequence is CASSWDPGLAGELFF.